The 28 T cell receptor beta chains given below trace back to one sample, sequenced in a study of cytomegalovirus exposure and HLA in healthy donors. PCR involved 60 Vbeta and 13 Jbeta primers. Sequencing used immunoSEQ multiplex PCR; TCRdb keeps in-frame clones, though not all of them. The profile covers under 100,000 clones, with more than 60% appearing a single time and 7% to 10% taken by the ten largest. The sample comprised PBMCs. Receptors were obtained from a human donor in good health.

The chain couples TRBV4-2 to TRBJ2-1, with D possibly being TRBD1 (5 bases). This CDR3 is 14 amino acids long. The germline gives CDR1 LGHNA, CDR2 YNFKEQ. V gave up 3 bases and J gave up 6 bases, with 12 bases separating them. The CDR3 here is CASSHGAQGNEQFF. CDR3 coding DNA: TGTGCCAGCAGCCACGGCGCGCAGGGCAATGAGCAGTTCTTC.

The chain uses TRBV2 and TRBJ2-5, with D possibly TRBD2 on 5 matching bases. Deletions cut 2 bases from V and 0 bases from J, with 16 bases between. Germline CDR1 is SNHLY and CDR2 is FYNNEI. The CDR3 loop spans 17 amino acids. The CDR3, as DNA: TGTGCCAGCAGTGAAATCGGCAGCGGCTCCTACCAAGAGACCCAGTACTTC. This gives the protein CASSEIGSGSYQETQYF.

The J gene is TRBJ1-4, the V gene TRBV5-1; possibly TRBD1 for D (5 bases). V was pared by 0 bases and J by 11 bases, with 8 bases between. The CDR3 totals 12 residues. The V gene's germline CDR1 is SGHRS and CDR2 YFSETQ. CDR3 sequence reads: CASSLDRGKLFF. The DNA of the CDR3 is TGCGCCAGCAGCTTGGACCGGGGGAAACTGTTTTTT. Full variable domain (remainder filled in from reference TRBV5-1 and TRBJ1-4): KAGVTQTPRYLIKTRGQQVTLSCSPISGHRSVSWYQQTPGQGLQFLFEYFSETQRNKGNFPGRFSGRQFSNSRSEMNVSTLELGDSALYLCASSLDRGKLFFGSGTQLSVL.

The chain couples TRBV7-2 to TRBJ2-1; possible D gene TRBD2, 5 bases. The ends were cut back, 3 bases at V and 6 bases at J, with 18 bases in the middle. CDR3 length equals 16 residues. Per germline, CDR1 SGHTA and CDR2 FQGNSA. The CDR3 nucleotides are TGTGCCAGCAGCTTTAGCACTAGTCTAGGTCGCAATGAGCAGTTCTTC. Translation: CASSFSTSLGRNEQFF.

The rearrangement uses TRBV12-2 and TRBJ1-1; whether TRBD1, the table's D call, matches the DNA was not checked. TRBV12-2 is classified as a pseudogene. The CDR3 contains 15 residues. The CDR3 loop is CASRTLQALNTEAFF. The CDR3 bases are TGTGCAAGTCGCACTTTACAGGCCCTGAACACTGAAGCTTTCTTT.

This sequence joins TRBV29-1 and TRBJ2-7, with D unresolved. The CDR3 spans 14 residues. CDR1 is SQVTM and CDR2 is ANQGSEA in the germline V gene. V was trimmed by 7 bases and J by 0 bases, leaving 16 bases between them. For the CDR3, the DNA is TGCAGCGCCTCCCGGCAGGCGACCTCCTACGAGCAGTACTTC. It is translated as CSASRQATSYEQYF.

The CDR3 DNA follows: TGTGCCAGCGGCCGAGCGGGGGTGGGCGGGGAGCTGTTTTTT. Its translation is CASGRAGVGGELFF. The chain links TRBV6-5 to TRBJ2-2; 8 bases line up with TRBD2. Germline trimming cut 8 bases from V and 7 bases from J; bases unmatched to any gene: 9. The CDR3 totals 14 residues. CDR1 MNHEY and CDR2 SVGAGI come from the germline V gene.

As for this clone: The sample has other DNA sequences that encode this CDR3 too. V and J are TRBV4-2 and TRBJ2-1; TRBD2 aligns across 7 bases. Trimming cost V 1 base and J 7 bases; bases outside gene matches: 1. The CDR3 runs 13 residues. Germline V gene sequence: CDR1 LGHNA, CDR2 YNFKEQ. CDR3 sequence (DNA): TGTGCCAGCAGCCAAGGGGGGGGGAATGAGCAGTTCTTC. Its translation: CASSQGGGNEQFF.

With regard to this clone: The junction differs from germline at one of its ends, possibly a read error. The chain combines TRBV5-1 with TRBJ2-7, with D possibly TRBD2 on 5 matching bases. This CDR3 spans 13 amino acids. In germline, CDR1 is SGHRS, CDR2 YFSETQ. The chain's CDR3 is CASSPEGNYGQYF. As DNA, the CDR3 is TGCGCCAGCAGCCCTGAGGGCAACTACGGGCAGTACTTC.

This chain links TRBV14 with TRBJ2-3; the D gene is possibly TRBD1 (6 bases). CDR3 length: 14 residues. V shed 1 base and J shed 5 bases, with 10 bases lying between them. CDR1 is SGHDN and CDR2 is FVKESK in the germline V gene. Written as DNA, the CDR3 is TGTGCCAGCAGCCAAGTGCAGGGGTTAGATACGCAGTATTTT. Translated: CASSQVQGLDTQYF.

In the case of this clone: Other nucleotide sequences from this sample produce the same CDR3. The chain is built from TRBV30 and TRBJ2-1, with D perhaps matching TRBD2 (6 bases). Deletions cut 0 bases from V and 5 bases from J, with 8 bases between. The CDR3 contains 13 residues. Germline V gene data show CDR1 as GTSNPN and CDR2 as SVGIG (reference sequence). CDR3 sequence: CAWSVLANNEQFF. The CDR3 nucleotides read TGTGCCTGGAGTGTACTAGCTAACAATGAGCAGTTCTTC.

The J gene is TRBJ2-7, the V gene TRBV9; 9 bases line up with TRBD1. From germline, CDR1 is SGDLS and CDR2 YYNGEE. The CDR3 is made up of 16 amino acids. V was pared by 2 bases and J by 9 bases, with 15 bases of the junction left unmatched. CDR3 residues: CASSVDAGQGFSGQYF. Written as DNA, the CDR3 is TGTGCCAGCAGCGTTGACGCGGGACAGGGTTTTTCGGGGCAGTACTTC.

The CDR3 is CASSVNGHYEQYF. CDR3 bases: TGTGCCAGCAGCGTAAACGGACACTACGAGCAGTACTTC. V is TRBV9 and J is TRBJ2-7, with D tentatively TRBD1 (5 bases). The CDR3 covers 13 residues. Germline CDR1 SGDLS, CDR2 YYNGEE. The V gene lost 1 base and the J gene lost 3 bases, with 8 bases spanning the gap.

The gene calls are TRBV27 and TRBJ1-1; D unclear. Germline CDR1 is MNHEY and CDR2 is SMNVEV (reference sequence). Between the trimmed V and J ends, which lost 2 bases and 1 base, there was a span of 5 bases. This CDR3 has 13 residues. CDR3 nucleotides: TGTGCCAGCAGTTTACCGGGGAACACTGAAGCTTTCTTT. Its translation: CASSLPGNTEAFF.

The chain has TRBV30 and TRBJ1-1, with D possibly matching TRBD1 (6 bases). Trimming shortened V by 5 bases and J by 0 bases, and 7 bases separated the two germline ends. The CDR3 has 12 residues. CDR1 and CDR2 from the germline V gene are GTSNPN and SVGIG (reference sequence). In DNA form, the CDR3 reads TGTGCCTGGGGACAGATGAACACTGAAGCTTTCTTT. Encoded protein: CAWGQMNTEAFF.

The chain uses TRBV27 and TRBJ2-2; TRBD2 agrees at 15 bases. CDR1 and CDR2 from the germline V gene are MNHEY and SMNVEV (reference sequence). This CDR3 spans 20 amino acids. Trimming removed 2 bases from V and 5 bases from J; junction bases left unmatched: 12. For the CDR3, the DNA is TGTGCCAGCAGTTTAACACTATACGGACTAGCGGGGGGGCCGACCGGGGAGCTGTTTTTT. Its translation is CASSLTLYGLAGGPTGELFF.

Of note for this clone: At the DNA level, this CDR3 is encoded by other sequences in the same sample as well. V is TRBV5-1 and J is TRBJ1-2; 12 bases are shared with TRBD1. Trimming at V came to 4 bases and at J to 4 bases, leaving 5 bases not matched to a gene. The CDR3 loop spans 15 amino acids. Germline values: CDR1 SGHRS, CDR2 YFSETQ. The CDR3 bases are TGCGCCAGCAGCGCCCCGGGACAGGGGGCCTATGGCTACACCTTC. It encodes CASSAPGQGAYGYTF.

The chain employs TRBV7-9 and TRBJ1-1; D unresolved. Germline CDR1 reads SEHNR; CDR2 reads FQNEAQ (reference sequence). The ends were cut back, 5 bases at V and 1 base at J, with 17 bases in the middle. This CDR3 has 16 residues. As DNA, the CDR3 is TGTGCCAGCAGCCCCGCCGAGTACGGGGAGAACACTGAAGCTTTCTTT. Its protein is CASSPAEYGENTEAFF.

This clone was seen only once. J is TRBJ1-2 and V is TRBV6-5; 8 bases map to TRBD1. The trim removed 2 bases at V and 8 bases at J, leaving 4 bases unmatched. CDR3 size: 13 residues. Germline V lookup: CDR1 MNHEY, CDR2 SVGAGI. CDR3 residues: CASSYPDRGGYTF. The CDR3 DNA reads TGTGCCAGCAGTTACCCAGACAGGGGCGGCTACACCTTC.

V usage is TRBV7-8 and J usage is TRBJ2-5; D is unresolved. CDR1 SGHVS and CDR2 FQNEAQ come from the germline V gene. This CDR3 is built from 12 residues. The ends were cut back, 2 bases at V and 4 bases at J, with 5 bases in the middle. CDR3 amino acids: CASSLYRETQYF. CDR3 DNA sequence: TGTGCCAGCAGCTTATATCGAGAGACCCAGTACTTC. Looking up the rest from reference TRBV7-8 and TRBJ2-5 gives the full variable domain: GAGVSQSPRYKVAKRGQDVALRCDPISGHVSLFWYQQALGQGPEFLTYFQNEAQLDKSGLPSDRFFAERPEGSVSTLKIQRTQQEDSAVYLCASSLYRETQYFGPGTRLLVL.

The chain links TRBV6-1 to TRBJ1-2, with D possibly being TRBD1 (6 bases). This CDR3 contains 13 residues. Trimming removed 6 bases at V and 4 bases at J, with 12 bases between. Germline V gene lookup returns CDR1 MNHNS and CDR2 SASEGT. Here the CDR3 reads CASRRTASYGYTF. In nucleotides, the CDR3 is TGTGCCAGCAGGAGGACAGCCAGCTATGGCTACACCTTC.

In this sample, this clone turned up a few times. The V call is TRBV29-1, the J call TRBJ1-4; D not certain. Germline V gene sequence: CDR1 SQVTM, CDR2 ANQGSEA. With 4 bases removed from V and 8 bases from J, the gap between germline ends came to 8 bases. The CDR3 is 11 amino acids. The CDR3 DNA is TGCAGCGTTGGGAGGGCAGAAAAACTGTTTTTT. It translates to CSVGRAEKLFF. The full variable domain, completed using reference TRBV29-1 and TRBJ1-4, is SAVISQKPSRDICQRGTSLTIQCQVDSQVTMMFWYRQQPGQSLTLIATANQGSEATYESGFVIDKFPISRPNLTFSTLTVSNMSPEDSSIYLCSVGRAEKLFFGSGTQLSVL.

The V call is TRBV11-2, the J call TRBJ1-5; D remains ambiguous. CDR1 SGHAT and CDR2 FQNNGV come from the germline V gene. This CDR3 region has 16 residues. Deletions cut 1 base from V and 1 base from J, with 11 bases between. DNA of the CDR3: TGTGCCAGCAGCTTAGTATCGGGAACGAGCAATCAGCCCCAGCATTTT. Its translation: CASSLVSGTSNQPQHF.

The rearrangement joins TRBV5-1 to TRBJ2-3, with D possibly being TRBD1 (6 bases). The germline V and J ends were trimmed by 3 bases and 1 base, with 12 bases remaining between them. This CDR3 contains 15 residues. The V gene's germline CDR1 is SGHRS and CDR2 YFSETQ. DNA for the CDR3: TGCGCCAGCAGCTACACAGGGATGGGCACAGATACGCAGTATTTT. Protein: CASSYTGMGTDTQYF.

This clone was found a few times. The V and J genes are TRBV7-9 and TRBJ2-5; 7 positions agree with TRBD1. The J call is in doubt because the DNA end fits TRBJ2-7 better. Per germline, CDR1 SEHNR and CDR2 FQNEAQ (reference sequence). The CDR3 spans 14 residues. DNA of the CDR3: TGTGCCAGCAGCTTAGCTGGCCAGGGGGACGAGCAGTACTTC. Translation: CASSLAGQGDEQYF.

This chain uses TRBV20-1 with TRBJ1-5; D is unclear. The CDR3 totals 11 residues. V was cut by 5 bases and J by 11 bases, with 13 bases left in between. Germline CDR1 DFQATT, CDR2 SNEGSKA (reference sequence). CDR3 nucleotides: TGCAGTGCTCCACAAGGGAGTGCCCAGCATTTT. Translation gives CSAPQGSAQHF.

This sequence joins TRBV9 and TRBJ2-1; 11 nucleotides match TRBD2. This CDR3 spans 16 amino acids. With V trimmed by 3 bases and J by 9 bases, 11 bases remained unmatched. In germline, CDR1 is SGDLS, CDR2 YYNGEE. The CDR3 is CASSEPILAGVSEQFF. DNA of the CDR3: TGTGCCAGCAGCGAGCCTATACTAGCGGGAGTCAGTGAGCAGTTCTTC.

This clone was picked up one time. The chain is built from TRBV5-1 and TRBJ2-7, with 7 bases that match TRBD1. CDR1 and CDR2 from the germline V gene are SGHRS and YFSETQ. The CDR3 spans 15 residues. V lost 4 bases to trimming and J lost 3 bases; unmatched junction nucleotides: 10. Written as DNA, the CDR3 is TGCGCCAGCAGCCTTATGGGGACAGTTATCTACGAGCAGTACTTC. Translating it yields CASSLMGTVIYEQYF.